These T cell receptor beta chains were read from a single sample in a study of blood T cell repertoires in COVID-19. The repertoire was sequenced with immunoSEQ multiplex PCR; TCRdb's copy has only in-frame clones and lacks some. This table has over 250,000 clones, 75% to 90% appearing once. The sample consisted of peripheral blood. The source of these receptors is a woman aged 70 to 79 with acute or convalescent COVID-19. Each CDR3 is given with its conserved first and last residue. A D gene is named only where the DNA matches it firmly. Some rows have no size entry. The others give once, few or many, or a class for an expanded clone.

D: NA; size: NA; V: TRBV6-5; J: TRBJ2-7; CDR3: CASRIDRNPYYEQYF; DNA: TGTGCCAGCAGGATAGACAGGAACCCCTACTACGAGCAGTACTTC
D: NA; size: NA; V: TRBV5-8; J: TRBJ1-2; CDR3: CASTFSIGSNYGYTF; DNA: TGTGCCAGCACCTTTTCCATCGGGTCCAACTATGGCTACACCTTC
D: NA; size: NA; V: TRBV5-4; J: TRBJ1-6; CDR3: CASSLGLENSPLHF; DNA: TGTGCCAGCAGCTTAGGCTTGGAGAATTCACCCCTCCACTTT
D: TRBD1; size: NA; V: TRBV29-1; J: TRBJ1-1; CDR3: CSVRDRLNTEAFF; DNA: TGCAGCGTCAGGGACAGGTTGAACACTGAAGCTTTCTTT
D: NA; size: NA; V: TRBV2; J: TRBJ1-2; CDR3: CASRVAGLSYGYTF; DNA: TGTGCCAGCAGAGTGGCAGGACTGAGCTATGGCTACACCTTC
D: TRBD1; size: NA; V: TRBV7-8; J: TRBJ1-5; CDR3: CASSIRDRRQPQHF; DNA: TGTGCCAGCAGCATCCGGGACAGGCGCCAGCCCCAGCATTTT
D: NA; size: once; V: TRBV19; J: TRBJ1-3; CDR3: CASSIDGTTGNTIYF; DNA: TGTGCCAGTAGTATAGACGGGACAACCGGAAACACCATATATTTT
D: NA; size: NA; V: TRBV21-1; J: TRBJ1-6; CDR3: CASSLQGPRGNPSPLHF; DNA: TGTGCCAGCAGCTTACAGGGGCCCAGGGGAAACCCTTCACCCCTCCACTTT
D: NA; size: NA; V: TRBV13; J: TRBJ1-1; CDR3: CASSLGAWNTEAFF; DNA: TGTGCCAGCAGCTTGGGCGCCTGGAACACTGAAGCTTTCTTT
D: NA; size: NA; V: TRBV19; J: TRBJ2-2; CDR3: CASSMAAANTGELFF; DNA: TGTGCCAGTAGTATGGCGGCAGCGAACACCGGGGAGCTGTTTTTT
D: NA; size: NA; V: TRBV18; J: TRBJ2-1; CDR3: CASSPFSGYSYNEQFF; DNA: TGTGCCAGCTCACCCTTTAGCGGTTATTCCTACAATGAGCAGTTCTTC
D: TRBD1; size: NA; V: TRBV5-1; J: TRBJ1-1; CDR3: CASRGGGTGGKNTEAFF; DNA: TGCGCCAGCAGGGGTGGTGGGACAGGGGGAAAGAACACTGAAGCTTTCTTT
D: TRBD2; size: NA; V: TRBV5-1; J: TRBJ2-1; CDR3: CASSSLAGGNNEQFF; DNA: TGCGCCAGCAGCTCTTTAGCGGGGGGGAACAATGAGCAGTTCTTC
D: NA; size: NA; V: TRBV5-1; J: TRBJ2-1; CDR3: CSSGGTTYNEQFF; DNA: TGTAGCTCCGGAGGGACCACCTACAATGAGCAGTTCTTC
D: TRBD2; size: NA; V: TRBV10-1; J: TRBJ2-3; CDR3: CASSESGSASGGTDTQYF; DNA: TGCGCCAGCAGTGAGTCTGGGTCGGCTAGCGGGGGCACAGATACGCAGTATTTT
D: NA; size: NA; V: TRBV19; J: TRBJ2-1; CDR3: CASSMGSGSLNEQFF; DNA: TGTGCCAGTAGCATGGGGTCGGGGTCCCTTAATGAGCAGTTCTTC
D: NA; size: NA; V: TRBV19; J: TRBJ1-3; CDR3: CASTPAGRYTIYF; DNA: TGTGCCAGTACCCCGGCGGGTCGTTACACCATATATTTT
D: NA; size: once; V: TRBV7-2; J: TRBJ1-4; CDR3: CASSLAGRAVANEKLFF; DNA: TGTGCCAGCAGCTTAGCGGGCAGGGCCGTAGCTAATGAAAAACTGTTTTTT
D: NA; size: NA; V: TRBV5-6; J: TRBJ1-1; CDR3: CATHLRGNTEAFF; DNA: TGTGCCACCCACCTCCGGGGGAACACTGAAGCTTTCTTT
D: NA; size: NA; V: TRBV7-3; J: TRBJ2-7; CDR3: CASSPAYEQYF; DNA: TGTGCCAGCAGCCCCGCCTACGAGCAGTACTTC
D: TRBD2; size: NA; V: TRBV5-1; J: TRBJ2-2; CDR3: CASSPGLASRELFF; DNA: TGCGCCAGCTCTCCGGGACTAGCGTCACGGGAGCTGTTTTTT
D: NA; size: NA; V: TRBV6-5; J: TRBJ1-1; CDR3: CASSYFGIRKDEAFF; DNA: TGTGCCAGCAGTTACTTCGGGATCCGAAAGGATGAAGCTTTCTTT
D: NA; size: NA; V: TRBV5-1; J: TRBJ1-3; CDR3: CASSLRDRGNTIYF; DNA: TGCGCCAGCAGCTTGCGAGACAGGGGAAACACCATATATTTT